A selection of T cell receptor beta chains follows, all from one sample in a study of tumor-infiltrating lymphocytes in primary liver carcinoma. MiXCR, applied by TCRdb to the multiplex PCR reads, yields one record per CDR3 protein. Here the sample spans around 32,000 distinct CDR3 sequences, roughly four fifths being singletons. Material for sequencing was liver tumor tissue from sampling region 5. The receptors were gathered from a man in his forties or fifties with primary liver carcinoma and hepatitis B virus infection. CDR3s include the opening cysteine and the closing phenylalanine or tryptophan. Fields, in order: J gene, CDR3 length, V gene, clone size, D gene, CDR3 protein, CDR3 DNA. The D gene is left open where the match is weak. Expanded clones are given a class, and other clones once, few, many or no size at all.

J: TRBJ1-4; length: 16; V: TRBV11-2; size: -; D: -; CDR3: CASSKTTGGTNEQLIF; DNA: TGTGCCAGCAGCAAGACTACAGGAGGAACAAATGAACAATTGATTTTT
J: TRBJ2-7; length: 15; V: TRBV5-1; size: many; D: TRBD1; CDR3: CASSLEPGGGYEQYF; DNA: TGCGCCAGCAGCTTGGAACCAGGGGGCGGCTACGAGCAGTACTTC
J: TRBJ2-3; length: 13; V: TRBV4-1; size: medium-sized; D: -; CDR3: CASSHPRTDTQYF; DNA: TGCGCCAGCAGCCACCCTCGCACAGATACGCAGTATTTT
J: TRBJ2-7; length: 15; V: TRBV4-2; size: -; D: -; CDR3: CTSSHLASDQYEQYF; DNA: TGTACCAGCAGCCATTTAGCGAGTGATCAATACGAGCAGTACTTC
J: TRBJ2-5; length: 16; V: TRBV5-1; size: -; D: -; CDR3: CASSLAGRGIQGTQYF; DNA: TGCGCCAGCAGCTTGGCAGGGCGAGGGATCCAAGGGACCCAGTACTTC
J: TRBJ2-3; length: 14; V: TRBV20-1; size: -; D: -; CDR3: CSADRGRAADTQYF; DNA: TGCAGTGCTGACCGGGGCAGGGCTGCAGATACGCAGTATTTT
J: TRBJ2-7; length: 13; V: TRBV4-2; size: few; D: -; CDR3: CTSSQGQGYEQYF; DNA: TGTACTAGCAGCCAAGGACAAGGCTACGAGCAGTACTTC
J: TRBJ1-5; length: 14; V: TRBV2; size: -; D: TRBD1; CDR3: CASDEQGVHQPQHF; DNA: TGTGCCAGCGATGAACAGGGGGTACATCAGCCCCAGCATTTT
J: TRBJ2-7; length: 17; V: TRBV5-1; size: -; D: -; CDR3: CANSLARGLTGAPEQYF; DNA: TGCGCCAACAGCTTGGCCCGAGGACTAACGGGAGCCCCCGAGCAGTACTTC
J: TRBJ2-7; length: 16; V: TRBV11-2; size: -; D: -; CDR3: CANRSHSSWTAYEQYF; DNA: TGTGCCAACAGATCCCATTCTTCCTGGACAGCCTACGAGCAGTACTTC
J: TRBJ1-2; length: 14; V: TRBV10-3; size: -; D: TRBD1; CDR3: CSIGTGGSGGGSTF; DNA: TGTTCCATCGGCACAGGGGGATCAGGGGGTGGCTCCACCTTC
J: TRBJ2-6; length: 17; V: TRBV11-2; size: -; D: -; CDR3: CVSSFFPWHTGANVLTF; DNA: TGTGTCAGCAGCTTTTTTCCGTGGCACACTGGGGCCAACGTCTTGACTTTC
J: TRBJ2-7; length: 14; V: TRBV6-6; size: -; D: -; CDR3: CAIREVHGRPEQYF; DNA: TGTGCCATCAGAGAGGTACACGGCAGGCCCGAGCAGTACTTC
J: TRBJ1-2; length: 14; V: TRBV6-5; size: medium-sized; D: TRBD1; CDR3: CASSYSRDRVGYTF; DNA: TGTGCCAGCAGTTACTCGAGGGACAGGGTGGGCTACACCTTC
J: TRBJ2-1; length: 16; V: TRBV4-3; size: -; D: -; CDR3: CARSQVLAHTYNEQFF; DNA: TGCGCCAGGAGCCAAGTACTAGCCCATACCTACAATGAGCAGTTCTTC
J: TRBJ1-2; length: 15; V: TRBV4-2; size: -; D: -; CDR3: CASSQEEGGGSGYTF; DNA: TGTGCCAGCAGCCAAGAGGAGGGGGGCGGATCTGGCTACACCTTC
J: TRBJ2-7; length: 16; V: TRBV4-1; size: -; D: TRBD2; CDR3: CASSREWREMWYEQYF; DNA: TGCGCCAGCAGTCGAGAGTGGCGGGAGATGTGGTACGAGCAGTACTTC
J: TRBJ2-2; length: 15; V: TRBV4-2; size: -; D: -; CDR3: CASGQEGSITGELFF; DNA: TGTGCAAGCGGTCAAGAAGGGTCGATCACCGGGGAGCTGTTTTTT
J: TRBJ2-3; length: 19; V: TRBV7-2; size: -; D: TRBD2; CDR3: CASSLVQGRLAGASDTRYF; DNA: TGTGCCAGCAGCTTAGTTCAAGGGAGGCTAGCGGGAGCCTCAGATACGCGGTATTTT
J: TRBJ2-5; length: 12; V: TRBV5-4; size: medium-sized; D: -; CDR3: CASSFSSRTQYF; DNA: TGTGCCAGCAGCTTCTCGTCCCGGACCCAGTACTTC